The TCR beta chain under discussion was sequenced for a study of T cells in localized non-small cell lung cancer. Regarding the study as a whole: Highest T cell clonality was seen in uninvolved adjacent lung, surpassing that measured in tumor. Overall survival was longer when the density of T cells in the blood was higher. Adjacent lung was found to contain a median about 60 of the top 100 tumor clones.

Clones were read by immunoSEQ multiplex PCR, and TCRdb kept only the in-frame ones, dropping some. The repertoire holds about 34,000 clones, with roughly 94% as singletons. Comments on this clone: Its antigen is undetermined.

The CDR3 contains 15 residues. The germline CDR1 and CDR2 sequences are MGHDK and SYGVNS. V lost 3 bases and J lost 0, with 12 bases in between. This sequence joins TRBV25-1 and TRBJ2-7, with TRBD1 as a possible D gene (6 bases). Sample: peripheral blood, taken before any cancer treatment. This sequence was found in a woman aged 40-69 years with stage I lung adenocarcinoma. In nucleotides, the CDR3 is TGTGCCAGCAGTGATGATAACAGGGCCTCCTACGAGCAGTACTTC. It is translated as CASSDDNRASYEQYF.